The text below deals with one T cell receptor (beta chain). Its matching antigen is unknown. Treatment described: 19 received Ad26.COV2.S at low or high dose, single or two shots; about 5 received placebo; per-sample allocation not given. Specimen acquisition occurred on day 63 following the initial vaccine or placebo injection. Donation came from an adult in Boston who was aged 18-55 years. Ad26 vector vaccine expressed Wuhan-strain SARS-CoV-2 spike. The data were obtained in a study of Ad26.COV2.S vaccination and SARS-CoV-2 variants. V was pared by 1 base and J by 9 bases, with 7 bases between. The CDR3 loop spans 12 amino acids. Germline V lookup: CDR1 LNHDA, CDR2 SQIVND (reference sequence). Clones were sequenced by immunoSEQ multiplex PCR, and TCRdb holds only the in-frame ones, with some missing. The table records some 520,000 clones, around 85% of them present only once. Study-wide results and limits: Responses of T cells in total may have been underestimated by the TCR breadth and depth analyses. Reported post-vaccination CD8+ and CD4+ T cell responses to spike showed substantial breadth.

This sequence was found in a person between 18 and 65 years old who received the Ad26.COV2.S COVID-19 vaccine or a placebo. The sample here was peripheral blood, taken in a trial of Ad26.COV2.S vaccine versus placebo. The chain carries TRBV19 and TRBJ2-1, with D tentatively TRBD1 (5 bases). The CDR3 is CASSIGGAEQFF. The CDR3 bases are TGTGCCAGTAGTATAGGTGGGGCTGAGCAGTTCTTC.